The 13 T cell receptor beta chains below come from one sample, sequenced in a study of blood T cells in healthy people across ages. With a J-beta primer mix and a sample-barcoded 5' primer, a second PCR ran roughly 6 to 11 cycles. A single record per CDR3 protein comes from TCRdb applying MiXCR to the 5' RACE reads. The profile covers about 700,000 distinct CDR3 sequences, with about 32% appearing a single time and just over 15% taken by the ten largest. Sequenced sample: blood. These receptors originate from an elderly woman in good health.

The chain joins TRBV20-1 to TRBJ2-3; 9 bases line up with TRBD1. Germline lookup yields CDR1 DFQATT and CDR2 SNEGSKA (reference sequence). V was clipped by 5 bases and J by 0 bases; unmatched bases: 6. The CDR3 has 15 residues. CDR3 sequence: CSAGGQGHSTDTQYF. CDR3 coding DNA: TGCAGTGCTGGGGGACAGGGTCATAGCACAGATACGCAGTATTTT.

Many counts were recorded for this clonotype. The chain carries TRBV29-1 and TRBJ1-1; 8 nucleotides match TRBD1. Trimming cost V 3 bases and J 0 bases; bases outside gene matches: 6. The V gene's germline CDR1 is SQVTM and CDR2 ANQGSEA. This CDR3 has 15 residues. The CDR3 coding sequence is TGCAGCGTTGAGGGACAGGTGGACATGAACACTGAAGCTTTCTTT. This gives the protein CSVEGQVDMNTEAFF.

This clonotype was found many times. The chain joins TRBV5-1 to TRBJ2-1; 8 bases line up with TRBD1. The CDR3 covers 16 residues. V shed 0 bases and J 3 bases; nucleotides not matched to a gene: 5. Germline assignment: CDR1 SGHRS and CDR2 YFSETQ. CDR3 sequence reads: CASSLVRTGHYNEQFF. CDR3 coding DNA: TGCGCCAGCAGCTTGGTCAGGACAGGGCACTACAATGAGCAGTTCTTC. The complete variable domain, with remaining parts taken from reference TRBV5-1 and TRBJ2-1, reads KAGVTQTPRYLIKTRGQQVTLSCSPISGHRSVSWYQQTPGQGLQFLFEYFSETQRNKGNFPGRFSGRQFSNSRSEMNVSTLELGDSALYLCASSLVRTGHYNEQFFGPGTRLTVL.

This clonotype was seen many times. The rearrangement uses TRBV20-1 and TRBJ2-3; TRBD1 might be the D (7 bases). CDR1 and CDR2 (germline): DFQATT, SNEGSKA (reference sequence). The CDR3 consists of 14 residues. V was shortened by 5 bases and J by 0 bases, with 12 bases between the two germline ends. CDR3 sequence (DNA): TGCAGTGCTGGAGGGACAGTTAGCACAGATACGCAGTATTTT. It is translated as CSAGGTVSTDTQYF.

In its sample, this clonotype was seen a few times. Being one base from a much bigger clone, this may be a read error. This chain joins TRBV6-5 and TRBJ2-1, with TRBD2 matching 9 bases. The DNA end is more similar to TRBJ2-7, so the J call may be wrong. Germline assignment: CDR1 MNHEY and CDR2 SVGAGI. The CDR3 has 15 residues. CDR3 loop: CASSSQRGDTNEQYF. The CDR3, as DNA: TGTGCCAGCAGTTCGCAGCGGGGGGACACCAATGAGCAGTACTTC.

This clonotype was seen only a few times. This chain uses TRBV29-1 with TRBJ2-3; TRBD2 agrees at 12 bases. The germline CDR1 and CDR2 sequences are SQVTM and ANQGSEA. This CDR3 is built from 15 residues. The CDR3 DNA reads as TGCAACGTCATCGGACTAGCGGGGCACACAGATACGCAGTATTTT. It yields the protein CNVIGLAGHTDTQYF.

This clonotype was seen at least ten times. The CDR3 bases are TGTGCCAGCAGTGAAGCGTACAGGGGGCGGTACGAGCAGTACTTC. Its protein product is CASSEAYRGRYEQYF. The chain uses TRBV6-1 and TRBJ2-7, with TRBD1 matching over 9 bases. There are 15 residues in the CDR3. Germline V gene lookup returns CDR1 MNHNS and CDR2 SASEGT. V shed 0 bases and J 4 bases; nucleotides not matched to a gene: 4.

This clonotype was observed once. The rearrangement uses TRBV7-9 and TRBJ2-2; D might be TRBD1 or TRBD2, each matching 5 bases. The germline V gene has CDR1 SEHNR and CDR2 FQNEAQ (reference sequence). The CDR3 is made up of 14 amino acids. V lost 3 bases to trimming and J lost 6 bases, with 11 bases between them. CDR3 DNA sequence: TGTGCCAGCAGCTTGGGGGTTATCGCCGGGGAGCTGTTTTTT. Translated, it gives CASSLGVIAGELFF.

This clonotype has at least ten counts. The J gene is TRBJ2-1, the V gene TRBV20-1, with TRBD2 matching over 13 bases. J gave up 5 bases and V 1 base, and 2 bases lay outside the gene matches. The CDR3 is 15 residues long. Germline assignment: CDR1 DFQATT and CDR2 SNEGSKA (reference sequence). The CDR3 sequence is CSARGLAGGNNEQFF. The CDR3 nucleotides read TGCAGTGCTAGAGGACTAGCGGGGGGCAACAATGAGCAGTTCTTC.

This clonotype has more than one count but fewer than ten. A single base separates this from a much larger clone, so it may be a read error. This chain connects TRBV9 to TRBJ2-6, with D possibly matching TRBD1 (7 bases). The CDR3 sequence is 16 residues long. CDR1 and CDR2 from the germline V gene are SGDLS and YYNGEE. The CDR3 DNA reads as TGTGCCAGCAGCGTTCCGACAGGGACTGGGGCCAACGTCCCGACTTTC. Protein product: CASSVPTGTGANVPTF. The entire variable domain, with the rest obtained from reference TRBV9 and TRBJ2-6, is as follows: DSGVTQTPKHLITATGQRVTLRCSPRSGDLSVYWYQQSLDQGLQFLIQYYNGEERAKGNILERFSAQQFPDLHSELNLSSLELGDSALYFCASSVPTGTGANVPTFGAGSRLTVL.

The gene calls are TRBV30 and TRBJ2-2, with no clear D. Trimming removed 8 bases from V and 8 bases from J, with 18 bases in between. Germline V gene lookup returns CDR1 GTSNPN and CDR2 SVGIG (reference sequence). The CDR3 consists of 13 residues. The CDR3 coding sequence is TGTGCCCAGACCGCCATCCGATCAGGGGAGCTGTTTTTT. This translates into CAQTAIRSGELFF.

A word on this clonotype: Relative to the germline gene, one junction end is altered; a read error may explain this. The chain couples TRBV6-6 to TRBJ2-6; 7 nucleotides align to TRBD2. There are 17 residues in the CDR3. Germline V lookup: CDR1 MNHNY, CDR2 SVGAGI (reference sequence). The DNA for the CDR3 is TGTGCCAGCAGTTATGAGGGAGGGGCGGCTGGGGCCAACGACCTGACTTTC. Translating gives CASSYEGGAAGANDLTF.

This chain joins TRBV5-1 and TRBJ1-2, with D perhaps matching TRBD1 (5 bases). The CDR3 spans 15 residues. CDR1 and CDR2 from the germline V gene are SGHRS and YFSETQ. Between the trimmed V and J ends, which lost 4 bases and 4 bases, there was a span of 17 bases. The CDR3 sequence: CASSVRPGDAYGYTF. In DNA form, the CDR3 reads TGCGCCAGCAGCGTCCGTCCGGGGGACGCCTATGGCTACACCTTC.